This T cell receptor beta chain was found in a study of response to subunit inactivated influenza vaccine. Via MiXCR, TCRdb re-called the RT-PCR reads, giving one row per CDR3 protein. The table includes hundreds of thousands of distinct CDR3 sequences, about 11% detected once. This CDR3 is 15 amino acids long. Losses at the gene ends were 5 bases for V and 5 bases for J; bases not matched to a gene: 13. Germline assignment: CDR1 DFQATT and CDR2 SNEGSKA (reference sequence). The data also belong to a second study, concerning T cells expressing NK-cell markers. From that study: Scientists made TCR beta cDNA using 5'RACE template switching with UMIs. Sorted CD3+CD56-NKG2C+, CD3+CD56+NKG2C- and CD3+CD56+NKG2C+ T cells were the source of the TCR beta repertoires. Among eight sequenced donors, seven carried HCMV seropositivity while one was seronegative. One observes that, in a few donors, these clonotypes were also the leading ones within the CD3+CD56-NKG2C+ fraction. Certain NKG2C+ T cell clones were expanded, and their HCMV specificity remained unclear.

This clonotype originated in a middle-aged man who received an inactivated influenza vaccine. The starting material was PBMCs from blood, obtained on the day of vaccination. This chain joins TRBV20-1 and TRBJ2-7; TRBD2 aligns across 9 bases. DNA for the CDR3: TGCAGTGCTTCAAATCGGGCGGGAGGGGACCACGAGCAGTACTTC. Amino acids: CSASNRAGGDHEQYF.